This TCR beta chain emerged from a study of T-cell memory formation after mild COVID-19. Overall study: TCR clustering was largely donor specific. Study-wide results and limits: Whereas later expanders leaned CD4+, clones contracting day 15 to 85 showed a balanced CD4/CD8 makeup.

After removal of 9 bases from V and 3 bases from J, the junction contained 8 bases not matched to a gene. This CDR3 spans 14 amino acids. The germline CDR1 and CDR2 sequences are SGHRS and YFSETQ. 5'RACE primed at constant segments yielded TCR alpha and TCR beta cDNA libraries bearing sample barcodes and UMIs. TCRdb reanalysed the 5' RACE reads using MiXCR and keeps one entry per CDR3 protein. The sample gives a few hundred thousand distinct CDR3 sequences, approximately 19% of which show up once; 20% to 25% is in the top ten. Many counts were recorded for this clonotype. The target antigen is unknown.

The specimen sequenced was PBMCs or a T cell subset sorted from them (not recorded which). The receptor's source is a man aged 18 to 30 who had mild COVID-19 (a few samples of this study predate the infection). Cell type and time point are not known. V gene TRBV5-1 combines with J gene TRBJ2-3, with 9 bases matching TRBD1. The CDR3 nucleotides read TGCGCCACCACCCCGGGACAGGGTACAGATACGCAGTATTTT. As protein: CATTPGQGTDTQYF.